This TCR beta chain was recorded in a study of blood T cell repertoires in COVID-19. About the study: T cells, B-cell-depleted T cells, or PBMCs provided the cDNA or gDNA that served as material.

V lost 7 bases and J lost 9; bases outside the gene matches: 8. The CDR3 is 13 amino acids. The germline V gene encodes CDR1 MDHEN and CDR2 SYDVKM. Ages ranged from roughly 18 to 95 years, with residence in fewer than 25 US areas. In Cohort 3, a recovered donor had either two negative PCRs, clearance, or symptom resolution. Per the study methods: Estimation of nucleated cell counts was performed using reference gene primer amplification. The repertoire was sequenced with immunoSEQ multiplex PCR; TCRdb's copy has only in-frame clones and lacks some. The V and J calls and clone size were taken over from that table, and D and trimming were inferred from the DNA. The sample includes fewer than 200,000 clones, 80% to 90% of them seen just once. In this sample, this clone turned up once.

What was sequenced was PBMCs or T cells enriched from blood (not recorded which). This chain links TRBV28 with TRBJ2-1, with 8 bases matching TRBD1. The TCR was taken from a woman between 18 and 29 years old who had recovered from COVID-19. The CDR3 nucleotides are TGTGCCAGCATCGACAGGGGAATCAGTGAGCAGTTCTTC. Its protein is CASIDRGISEQFF.